Detailed here is one T cell receptor beta chain. The target antigen is unknown. The CDR3 runs to 13 residues. J was trimmed by 2 bases and V by 5 bases; bases with no gene match: 3. The germline CDR1 and CDR2 sequences are SGHAT and FQNNGV. The record originates from a study of cytomegalovirus exposure and HLA in healthy donors. Findings of the study overall: The authors later linked a missense DCLRE1C variant to TCR beta V- and J-gene trimming. The study recorded 164 TCR beta chains that were cytomegalovirus-associated.

The PCR used 60 Vbeta and 13 Jbeta primers. Assay used: immunoSEQ multiplex PCR; TCRdb lists only in-frame clones, some missing. The repertoire includes some 200,000 clones, 60% to 80% of them detected once, and around 1.7% sits in the top ten. This TCR derives from a man younger than 30 in good health and CMV-seronegative. Sequencing was done on a sample of PBMCs. The chain is built from TRBV11-2 and TRBJ2-7; 7 nucleotides line up with TRBD1. As DNA, the CDR3 is TGTGCCAGCAGCAGGGGACAGACCTACGAGCAGTACTTC. Translated: CASSRGQTYEQYF. Full variable domain (outside the CDR3, taken from reference TRBV11-2 and TRBJ2-7): EAGVAQSPRYKIIEKRQSVAFWCNPISGHATLYWYQQILGQGPKLLIQFQNNGVVDDSQLPKDRFSAERLKGVDSTLKIQPAKLEDSAVYLCASSRGQTYEQYFGPGTRLTVT.